Reported below is one TCR beta chain. Its antigen remains unidentified. This specimen comes from a study of shared clonotypes between healthy human individuals. Study information: CD8 memory received one plate per donor, CD8 naive two, CD4 memory three and CD4 naive three.

Profiled with immunoSEQ multiplex PCR; TCRdb holds only in-frame clones, not every one. This repertoire shows 1.5 million to 2.5 million clones, about 95% found once; its top ten account for 0.9% to 1.5%. Naive CD8 cells lacked CD45RO and underwent positive selection for CCR7, leaving out terminally differentiated effector memory CD45RA+ cells. Free of recent acute infections or vaccinations, the donors were healthy HIV-negative adults. The V and J ends lost 5 bases and 7 bases, in that order; junction bases with no gene match: 11. CDR3 size: 16 residues. Per germline, CDR1 MDHEN and CDR2 SYDVKM. Study-level points and caveats: Non-shared clonotypes had lower generation probabilities than those shared by all four donors.

The specimen was naive CD8+ T cells sorted from blood. The genes are TRBV28 and TRBJ1-6, with 7 bases fitting TRBD1. The clonotype was recovered from a man younger than 35 in good health. The CDR3 protein is CASSLLIGTANSPLHF. The CDR3 DNA sequence: TGTGCCAGCAGTCTCTTGATCGGGACAGCGAATTCACCCCTCCACTTT. The variable domain in full, completed from reference TRBV28 and TRBJ1-6, reads DVKVTQSSRYLVKRTGEKVFLECVQDMDHENMFWYRQDPGLGLRLIYFSYDVKMKEKGDIPEGYSVSREKKERFSLILESASTNQTSMYLCASSLLIGTANSPLHFGNGTRLTVT.